Below are 26 T cell receptor beta chains sequenced from a single sample in a study of T cell responses to AZD1222 COVID-19 vaccine. Libraries were prepared by immunoSEQ multiplex PCR; TCRdb keeps only in-frame clonotypes and omits some of them. Of 75,000 to 90,000 clones listed, around 84% are singletons. This specimen was peripheral blood, taken on day 0 of AZD1222 vaccination. All receptors come from an adult in good health.

The rearrangement links TRBV18 to TRBJ2-7; 9 bases map to TRBD1. The CDR3 is 12 amino acids. CDR1 and CDR2 from the germline V gene are KGHSH and LQKENI. With 8 bases clipped from V and 5 bases from J, the junction kept 4 bases outside the gene matches. CDR3 sequence (DNA): TGTGCCAGCCGCGGGACAGGGAACGAGCAGTACTTC. This sequence encodes CASRGTGNEQYF.

Points on this clone: Other DNA sequences from this sample encode an identical CDR3 as well. The chain employs TRBV7-6 and TRBJ2-6, with D perhaps TRBD1 (5 bases). The CDR3 is made up of 15 amino acids. Trimming stripped 5 bases from V and 4 bases from J, with 12 bases between. CDR1 and CDR2 (germline): SGHVS, FNYEAQ. This CDR3 reads CASSHPGSGANVLTF. In DNA form, the CDR3 reads TGTGCCAGCAGCCATCCAGGGTCAGGGGCCAACGTCCTGACTTTC.

This clone was detected once. This chain links TRBV19 with TRBJ1-2; D is unresolved. The CDR3 contains 14 residues. Trimming stripped 4 bases from V and 5 bases from J, with 14 bases between. Germline CDR1 reads LNHDA; CDR2 reads SQIVND (reference sequence). The CDR3 spells CASSTDPLLYGYTF. The CDR3 DNA reads TGTGCCAGTAGTACCGACCCCCTCCTGTATGGCTACACCTTC.

The rearrangement joins TRBV3-1 (or the pseudogene TRBV3-2) to TRBJ2-1, with D unclear. The CDR3 is 16 residues long. Germline V lookup: CDR1 LGHDT, CDR2 YNNKEL (reference sequence). The V gene lost 0 bases and the J gene lost 2 bases, with 11 bases spanning the gap. The CDR3 nucleotides are TGTGCCAGCAGCCAAGAAGGGTCTAGGCCCTACAATGAGCAGTTCTTC. Amino acid sequence: CASSQEGSRPYNEQFF.

The chain couples TRBV2 to TRBJ1-2; D is uncertain. Germline V gives CDR1 SNHLY, CDR2 FYNNEI. The CDR3 contains 14 residues. Between the trimmed V and J ends, which lost 7 bases and 9 bases, there was a span of 21 bases. Here the CDR3 DNA reads TGTGCCAGCACCGAGCTGGGTCGAACGCTAAGCTACACCTTC. Protein product: CASTELGRTLSYTF.

A remark on this clone: The junction departs from the called germline gene at one end, perhaps through a read error. V and J are TRBV2 and TRBJ1-2; no firm D call. The CDR3 contains 10 residues. Germline V gene sequence: CDR1 SNHLY, CDR2 FYNNEI. The CDR3 here is CASRRRLLHF. In DNA, the CDR3 is TGTGCCAGCAGGAGGAGACTTCTCCACTTC.

DNA for the CDR3: TGTGCCAGCAGTTTACGCGGGGCAGGGAGCTCCTATAATTCACCCCTCCACTTT. Translation gives CASSLRGAGSSYNSPLHF. The rearrangement uses TRBV28 and TRBJ1-6; maybe TRBD1 (5 bases). Germline CDR1 MDHEN, CDR2 SYDVKM. CDR3 length: 18 residues. Trimming cost V 2 bases and J 0 bases, with 14 bases left between them.

The CDR3 sequence: CASSYVGDGADNEQFF. In nucleotides, the CDR3 is TGTGCCAGCAGTTACGTTGGGGACGGGGCCGACAATGAGCAGTTCTTC. This chain uses TRBV6-5 with TRBJ2-1; D assignment may be TRBD1 or TRBD2 (5 bases each). In germline, CDR1 is MNHEY, CDR2 SVGAGI. Deletions cut 2 bases from V and 5 bases from J, with 16 bases between. CDR3 length equals 16 residues.

V usage is TRBV7-2 and J usage is TRBJ2-2; unclear D gene. This CDR3 has 13 amino acids. CDR1 and CDR2 (germline): SGHTA, FQGNSA. Trimming left V 5 bases short and J 7 bases short, with 11 bases between. The CDR3 nucleotides are TGTGCCAGCAGCGCCTCTAGTGACGGGGAGCTGTTTTTT. Its protein is CASSASSDGELFF. The whole variable domain, filled in from reference TRBV7-2 and TRBJ2-2, reads GAGVSQSPSNKVTEKGKDVELRCDPISGHTALYWYRQSLGQGLEFLIYFQGNSAPDKSGLPSDRFSAERTGGSVSTLTIQRTQQEDSAVYLCASSASSDGELFFGEGSRLTVL.

This clone was recorded once. The genes are TRBV5-5 and TRBJ1-4; TRBD1 agrees at 7 bases. CDR1 and CDR2 (germline): SGHKS, YYEKEE (reference sequence). The J segment lost 4 bases and the V segment lost 5 bases, leaving 5 bases of the junction unmatched. The CDR3 has 14 residues. CDR3 in amino acids: CASSAGTVNEKLFF. CDR3 coding DNA: TGTGCCAGCAGTGCCGGGACAGTTAATGAAAAACTGTTTTTT.

The chain combines TRBV5-4 with TRBJ2-7; D gene ambiguous. Germline CDR1 reads SGHNT; CDR2 reads YYREEE (reference sequence). V was pared by 1 base and J by 7 bases, with 12 bases between. This CDR3 has 13 residues. CDR3 nucleotides: TGTGCCAGCAGCTTGACCGCGAATGAGGAGCAGTACTTC. Translation: CASSLTANEEQYF.

The rearrangement uses TRBV4-3 and TRBJ2-7, with D tentatively TRBD1 (6 bases). V lost 5 bases, J lost 3 bases, and 20 bases lay in between. The CDR3 is made up of 16 amino acids. Germline loops: CDR1 LGHNA, CDR2 YSLEER. CDR3: CASSSSVGGRHYEQYF. The CDR3 DNA follows: TGCGCCAGCAGCAGTAGCGTTGGGGGCCGTCACTACGAGCAGTACTTC.

The chain combines TRBV27 with TRBJ2-7; D remains unclear. The ends were cut back, 8 bases at V and 0 bases at J, with 8 bases in the middle. This CDR3 has 12 amino acids. Germline-derived CDR1 and CDR2 are MNHEY and SMNVEV (reference sequence). CDR3 in amino acids: CASYSSSYEQYF. CDR3 nucleotide sequence: TGTGCCAGCTACAGCAGCTCCTACGAGCAGTACTTC.

The V and J genes are TRBV18 and TRBJ2-7, with 9 bases aligning to TRBD2. After removal of 6 bases from V and 0 bases from J, the junction contained 6 bases not matched to a gene. Germline V gene data show CDR1 as KGHSH and CDR2 as LQKENI. The CDR3 sequence is 15 residues long. Here the CDR3 reads CASSPSGGISYEQYF. The CDR3, as DNA: TGTGCCAGCTCCCCCAGCGGGGGGATCTCCTACGAGCAGTACTTC.

The chain joins TRBV5-4 to TRBJ2-3, with TRBD1 identical over 7 bases. Germline CDR1 SGHNT, CDR2 YYREEE (reference sequence). V gave up 3 bases and J gave up 1 base; unmatched junction bases: 2. The CDR3 extends over 14 amino acids. CDR3: CASSSGTGTDTQYF. Here the CDR3 DNA reads TGTGCCAGCAGCTCTGGGACAGGCACAGATACGCAGTATTTT. The variable domain in full, with the rest retrieved from reference TRBV5-4 and TRBJ2-3, is ETGVTQSPTHLIKTRGQQVTLRCSSQSGHNTVSWYQQALGQGPQFIFQYYREEENGRGNFPPRFSGLQFPNYSSELNVNALELDDSALYLCASSSGTGTDTQYFGPGTRLTVL.

J is TRBJ1-2 and V is TRBV15; D gene uncertain. Germline V gene lookup returns CDR1 LNHNV and CDR2 YYDKDF (reference sequence). The CDR3 contains 12 residues. Trimming removed 5 bases from V and 2 bases from J, with 6 bases in between. As DNA, the CDR3 is TGTGCCACCAGCGCCTCAAACTATGGCTACACCTTC. It specifies CATSASNYGYTF.

This clone was picked up a small number of times. The V and J genes are TRBV7-2 and TRBJ1-1; D uncertain. This CDR3 region has 14 residues. In germline, CDR1 is SGHTA, CDR2 FQGNSA. The V gene lost 3 bases and the J gene lost 7 bases, with 15 bases spanning the gap. CDR3 in DNA: TGTGCCAGCAGCTTTAGATGGGGTGATAGTGAAGCTTTCTTT. Protein sequence: CASSFRWGDSEAFF.

The CDR3 is CASSWDRTTDTQYF. The CDR3 bases are TGTGCCAGCAGCTGGGACAGGACCACAGATACGCAGTATTTT. The chain links TRBV7-8 to TRBJ2-3; 8 nucleotides match TRBD1. The CDR3 covers 14 residues. With 4 bases clipped from V and 2 bases from J, the junction kept 2 bases outside the gene matches. Germline V gives CDR1 SGHVS, CDR2 FQNEAQ.

The gene calls are TRBV9 and TRBJ1-1, with 8 bases aligning to TRBD1. Germline V CDR1 and CDR2: SGDLS, YYNGEE. V was clipped by 4 bases and J by 6 bases; unmatched bases: 5. The CDR3 consists of 13 residues. The CDR3 loop is CASSPDRVAEAFF. The CDR3 DNA sequence: TGTGCCAGCAGCCCGGACAGGGTCGCTGAAGCTTTCTTT.

The CDR3 bases are TGTGCCAGCAGCGCTAATCAGGGGGCGGGGAACACTGAAGCTTTCTTT. It translates to CASSANQGAGNTEAFF. The rearrangement links TRBV9 to TRBJ1-1, with 8 bases matching TRBD1. The V gene end was trimmed by 3 bases and the J gene end by 1 base; junction bases not matched to a gene: 8. The CDR3 is 16 residues long. Germline V gene data show CDR1 as SGDLS and CDR2 as YYNGEE.

This clone was recorded only once. This chain connects TRBV19 to TRBJ1-4, with 7 bases aligning to TRBD1. V shed 5 bases, J shed 2 bases, and the junction held 5 bases outside the gene matches. This CDR3 spans 15 amino acids. CDR1 and CDR2 from the germline V gene are LNHDA and SQIVND (reference sequence). The CDR3 DNA reads TGTGCCAGTAGTTCCCCGGGACAGACTAATGAAAAACTGTTTTTT. It translates to CASSSPGQTNEKLFF.

The CDR3 DNA reads as TGTGCCAGCTCGGCGACGGGCTCCGCAGATACGCAGTATTTT. This encodes CASSATGSADTQYF. This chain links TRBV6-5 with TRBJ2-3; D is uncertain. Germline values: CDR1 MNHEY, CDR2 SVGAGI. This CDR3 is 14 amino acids long. V lost 8 bases, J lost 4 bases, and 16 bases lay in between.

A single count supports this clone. The gene calls are TRBV7-3 and TRBJ2-1; TRBD2 matches at 14 bases. CDR1 is SGHTA, CDR2 FQGTGA, per germline. The CDR3 covers 17 residues. The V and J ends lost 2 bases and 8 bases, in that order; junction bases with no gene match: 8. CDR3 in amino acids: CASSLAFGLAGGDEQFF. The CDR3 region has the DNA TGTGCCAGCAGCTTAGCTTTTGGACTAGCGGGGGGTGATGAGCAGTTCTTC.

This clone was picked up a small number of times. This chain uses TRBV3-1 (or the pseudogene TRBV3-2) with TRBJ2-7; 7 nucleotides match TRBD2. Losses at the gene ends were 1 base for V and 2 bases for J; bases not matched to a gene: 11. CDR3 length: 17 amino acids. Germline V CDR1 and CDR2: LGHDT, YNNKEL (reference sequence). The CDR3 protein is CASSQGIWGGRTYEQYF. The CDR3 coding sequence is TGTGCCAGCAGCCAAGGTATTTGGGGGGGGAGAACCTACGAGCAGTACTTC.

The V gene is TRBV2, the J gene TRBJ2-5, with D possibly matching TRBD1 (5 bases). The CDR3 totals 11 residues. Germline V gene lookup returns CDR1 SNHLY and CDR2 FYNNEI. Trimming shortened V by 10 bases and J by 5 bases, and 11 bases separated the two germline ends. The CDR3 DNA sequence: TGTGCCACCCAAGGGGCGGAGACCCAGTACTTC. Translating it yields CATQGAETQYF.

The chain links TRBV6-5 to TRBJ1-2; 8 nucleotides align to TRBD1. Per germline, CDR1 MNHEY and CDR2 SVGAGI. The length of the CDR3 is 15 residues. Trimming took 2 bases from V and 2 from J; bases not matched to a gene: 4. As DNA, the CDR3 is TGTGCCAGCAGTTACCGACAGGGGTTAAACTATGGCTACACCTTC. It is translated as CASSYRQGLNYGYTF.